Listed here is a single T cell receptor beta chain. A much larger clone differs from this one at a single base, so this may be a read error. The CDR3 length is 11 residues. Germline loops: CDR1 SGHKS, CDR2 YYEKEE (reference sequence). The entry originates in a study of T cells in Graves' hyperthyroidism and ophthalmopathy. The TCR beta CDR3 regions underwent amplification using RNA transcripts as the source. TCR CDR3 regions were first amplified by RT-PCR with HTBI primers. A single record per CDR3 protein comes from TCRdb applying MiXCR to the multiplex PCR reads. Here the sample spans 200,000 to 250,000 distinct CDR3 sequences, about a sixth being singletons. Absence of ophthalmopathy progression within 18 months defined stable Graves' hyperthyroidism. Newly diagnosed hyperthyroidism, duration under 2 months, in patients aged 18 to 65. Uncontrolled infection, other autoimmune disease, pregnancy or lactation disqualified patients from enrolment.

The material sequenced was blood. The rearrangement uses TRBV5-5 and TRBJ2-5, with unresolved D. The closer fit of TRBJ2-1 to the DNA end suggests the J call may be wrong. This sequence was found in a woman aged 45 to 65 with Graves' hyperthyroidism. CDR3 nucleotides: TGTGCCAGCAGCTTGTTTGAGACCCAGTTCTTC. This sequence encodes CASSLFETQFF.